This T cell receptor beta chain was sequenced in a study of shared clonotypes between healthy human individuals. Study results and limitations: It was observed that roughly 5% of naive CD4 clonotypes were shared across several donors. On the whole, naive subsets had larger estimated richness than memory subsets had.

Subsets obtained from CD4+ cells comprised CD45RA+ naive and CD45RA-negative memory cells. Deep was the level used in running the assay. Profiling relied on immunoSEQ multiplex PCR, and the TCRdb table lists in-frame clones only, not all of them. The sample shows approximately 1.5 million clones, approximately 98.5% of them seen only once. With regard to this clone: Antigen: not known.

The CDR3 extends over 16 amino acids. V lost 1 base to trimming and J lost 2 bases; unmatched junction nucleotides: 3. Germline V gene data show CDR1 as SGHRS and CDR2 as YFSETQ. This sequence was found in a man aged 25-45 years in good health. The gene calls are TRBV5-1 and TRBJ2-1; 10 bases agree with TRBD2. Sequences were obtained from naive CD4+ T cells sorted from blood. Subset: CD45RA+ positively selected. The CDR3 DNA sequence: TGCGCCAGCAGCTTGCCTAGCGGGAGTACCTACAATGAGCAGTTCTTC. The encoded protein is CASSLPSGSTYNEQFF.